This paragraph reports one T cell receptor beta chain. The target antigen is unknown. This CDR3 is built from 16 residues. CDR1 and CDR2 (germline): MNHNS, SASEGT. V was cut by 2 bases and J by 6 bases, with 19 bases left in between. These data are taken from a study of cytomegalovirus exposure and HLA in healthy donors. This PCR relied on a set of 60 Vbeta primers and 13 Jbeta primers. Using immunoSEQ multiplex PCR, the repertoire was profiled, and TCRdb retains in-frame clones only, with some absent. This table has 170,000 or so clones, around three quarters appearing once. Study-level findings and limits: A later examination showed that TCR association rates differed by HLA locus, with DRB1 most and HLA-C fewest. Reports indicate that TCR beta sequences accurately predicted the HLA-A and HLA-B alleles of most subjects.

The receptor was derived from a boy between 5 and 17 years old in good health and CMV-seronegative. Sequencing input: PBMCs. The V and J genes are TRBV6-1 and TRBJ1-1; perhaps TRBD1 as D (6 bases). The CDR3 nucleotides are TGTGCCAGCAGTGAAAGGAAGAGGGGGAGTGGGGCTGAAGCTTTCTTT. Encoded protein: CASSERKRGSGAEAFF.